These 23 T cell receptor beta chains originate from one sample sequenced in a study of shared T cell receptors in the human thymus. Data came from immunoSEQ multiplex PCR; TCRdb stores just in-frame clones and leaves some out. The sample has approximately 730,000 clones; roughly 85% are singletons. Separately, the same data were catalogued under a study of human thymus T cells.

Material: thymocytes. The receptors derive from a girl in the first two years of life with a congenital heart defect.

The chain couples TRBV27 to TRBJ1-2; perhaps TRBD1 as D (5 bases). Between the trimmed V and J ends, which lost 3 bases and 10 bases, there was a span of 27 bases. CDR1 and CDR2 (germline): MNHEY, SMNVEV (reference sequence). The CDR3 length is 17 residues. This chain's CDR3 is CASSFLGRSGTARSYTF. CDR3 nucleotides: TGTGCCAGCAGTTTTCTGGGGAGATCCGGGACTGCGAGATCCTACACCTTC.

V usage is TRBV7-2 and J usage is TRBJ1-4; 7 nucleotides line up with TRBD1. The CDR3 consists of 13 residues. Germline values: CDR1 SGHTA, CDR2 FQGNSA. With 10 bases clipped from V and 6 bases from J, the junction kept 8 bases outside the gene matches. CDR3: CATQGVGDEKLFF. Here the CDR3 DNA reads TGTGCCACCCAGGGGGTAGGGGATGAAAAACTGTTTTTT.

DNA of the CDR3: TGTGCCAGCAGCTTGGCCAGGGGCAGACAAGAGACCCAGTACTTC. This codes for CASSLARGRQETQYF. The chain links TRBV5-8 to TRBJ2-5; possibly TRBD1 for D (6 bases). Per germline, CDR1 SGHTS and CDR2 YDEGEE. This CDR3 region has 15 residues. The V end was cut by 0 bases, the J end by 2 bases, with 11 bases between.

CDR3 region: CASSHSREVNEKLFF. The CDR3 region has the DNA TGTGCCAGCAGCCACAGTAGAGAAGTTAATGAAAAACTGTTTTTT. This sequence joins TRBV11-2 and TRBJ1-4; D gene unclear. V was shortened by 5 bases and J by 4 bases, with 14 bases between the two germline ends. The CDR3 runs to 15 residues. Germline V gene data show CDR1 as SGHAT and CDR2 as FQNNGV.

The chain employs TRBV6-1 and TRBJ1-3; D is undetermined. Per the germline V gene, CDR1 is MNHNS and CDR2 is SASEGT. The CDR3 has 16 residues. V lost 2 bases to trimming and J lost 0 bases, with 11 bases between them. The CDR3 protein is CASSELQQSSGNTIYF. CDR3 DNA: TGTGCCAGCAGTGAACTACAGCAGAGCTCTGGAAACACCATATATTTT.

The chain is built from TRBV28 and TRBJ1-2, with D possibly TRBD1 on 6 matching bases. The CDR3 totals 15 residues. V gave up 11 bases and J gave up 4 bases, with 23 bases separating them. Germline loops: CDR1 MDHEN, CDR2 SYDVKM. CDR3 residues: CAVLSAGEGIYGYTF. CDR3 sequence (DNA): TGTGCCGTCCTCTCGGCAGGGGAGGGAATCTATGGCTACACCTTC.

The chain carries TRBV5-4 and TRBJ2-6; D is undetermined. CDR1 is SGHNT and CDR2 is YYREEE in the germline V gene (reference sequence). The CDR3 contains 14 residues. The V and J ends lost 1 base and 2 bases respectively, with 4 bases between them. For the CDR3, the DNA is TGTGCCAGCAGCTTGTATGCTGGGGCCAACGTCCTGACTTTC. Protein sequence: CASSLYAGANVLTF. Using reference TRBV5-4 and TRBJ2-6 for the parts outside the CDR3, the full variable domain is ETGVTQSPTHLIKTRGQQVTLRCSSQSGHNTVSWYQQALGQGPQFIFQYYREEENGRGNFPPRFSGLQFPNYSSELNVNALELDDSALYLCASSLYAGANVLTFGAGSRLTVL.

This sequence joins TRBV5-5 and TRBJ1-1; weak D call: TRBD1 (6 bases). The CDR3 length is 18 residues. With 1 base removed from V and 0 bases from J, the gap between germline ends came to 19 bases. Germline CDR1 is SGHKS and CDR2 is YYEKEE (reference sequence). CDR3: CASSLTQGSASVNTEAFF. CDR3 DNA: TGTGCCAGCAGCTTGACTCAGGGGTCGGCTAGTGTGAACACTGAAGCTTTCTTT.

J is TRBJ1-5 and V is TRBV6-5; D remains unclear. The CDR3 runs to 15 residues. Germline V gene data show CDR1 as MNHEY and CDR2 as SVGAGI. V dropped 2 bases and J dropped 4 bases, with 12 bases sitting between them. The CDR3 bases are TGTGCCAGCAGTTACCGGACTCCGAGGAATCAGCCCCAGCATTTT. This codes for CASSYRTPRNQPQHF.

The CDR3 region has the DNA TGTGCCAGCAGCGCACAACGCAATCAGCCCCAGCATTTT. Residues: CASSAQRNQPQHF. The chain has TRBV7-2 and TRBJ1-5; D is ambiguous. Germline lookup yields CDR1 SGHTA and CDR2 FQGNSA. CDR3 length: 13 amino acids. Trimming pared 5 bases from V and 2 bases from J, leaving 7 bases between.

The chain is built from TRBV29-1 and TRBJ2-3, with TRBD2 matching over 9 bases. Trimming took 1 base from V and 7 from J; bases not matched to a gene: 6. CDR1 SQVTM and CDR2 ANQGSEA come from the germline V gene. CDR3 length: 14 residues. In DNA, the CDR3 is TGCAGCGTTGAAGGCGGGGGGGCGGTAAATACGCAGTATTTT. Translating it yields CSVEGGGAVNTQYF.

The J gene is TRBJ1-3, the V gene TRBV28, with TRBD1 matching 9 bases. The junction had 12 bases not matched to a gene; V was cut back by 5 bases and J by 1 base. This CDR3 region has 18 residues. Germline V gene data show CDR1 as MDHEN and CDR2 as SYDVKM. The CDR3, as DNA: TGTGCCAGCAGTCTTCGCCGGGACAGGGAGGAATCTGGAAACACCATATATTTT. Amino acid sequence: CASSLRRDREESGNTIYF.

This rearrangement joins TRBV7-2 to TRBJ2-5; the match to TRBD2 covers 9 bases. Germline values: CDR1 SGHTA, CDR2 FQGNSA. V trimming: 1 base; J trimming: 5 bases; junction bases outside the gene matches: 2. The CDR3 totals 14 residues. CDR3 sequence: CASSLVLAGETQYF. DNA of the CDR3: TGTGCCAGCAGCTTAGTTCTAGCGGGGGAGACCCAGTACTTC.

This clone was observed a few times. V and J are TRBV19 and TRBJ1-4; weak D call: TRBD1 (5 bases). Germline V gene data show CDR1 as LNHDA and CDR2 as SQIVND (reference sequence). V lost 6 bases, J lost 3 bases, and 11 bases lay in between. CDR3 size: 14 residues. This chain's CDR3 is CASRSGIANEKLFF. The DNA for the CDR3 is TGTGCCAGTAGATCAGGGATAGCTAATGAAAAACTGTTTTTT.

The chain links TRBV5-1 to TRBJ2-7; the D gene is possibly TRBD2 (5 bases). CDR1 SGHRS and CDR2 YFSETQ come from the germline V gene. The CDR3 spans 14 residues. V lost 0 bases and J 4 bases, leaving 11 bases between the germline ends. The CDR3 bases are TGCGCCAGCAGCTTGGATAGGGAGCAGTACGAGCAGTACTTC. Residues: CASSLDREQYEQYF.

On this clone itself: A read error may account for a junction end that differs from germline. The chain employs TRBV6-6 and TRBJ2-5; 9 positions match TRBD2. The length of the CDR3 is 14 residues. Germline V gene sequence: CDR1 MNHNY, CDR2 SVGAGI (reference sequence). The CDR3 nucleotides read TGTGCCAGCAGTTGGCGGGGGGGCCAACAGACCCAGTACTTC. It translates to CASSWRGGQQTQYF.

This clone was found a few times. The chain employs TRBV4-3 and TRBJ1-6; no reliable D call. The CDR3 has 13 residues. The V end lost 1 base, the J end lost 7 bases, and 5 bases lay between the germline ends. Germline CDR1 reads LGHNA; CDR2 reads YSLEER. CDR3 bases: TGCGCCAGCAGCCAAGGGCAAAATTCACCCCTCCACTTT. It codes for CASSQGQNSPLHF.

This chain joins TRBV10-3 and TRBJ1-3, with 10 bases aligning to TRBD1. V lost 3 bases, J lost 2 bases, and 10 bases stayed unmatched. This CDR3 region has 18 residues. The germline V gene encodes CDR1 ENHRY and CDR2 SYGVKD. The chain's CDR3 is CAISDPKDRGRPGNTIYF. CDR3 coding DNA: TGTGCCATCAGTGATCCCAAAGACAGGGGGCGGCCTGGAAACACCATATATTTT.

V and J are TRBV6-1 and TRBJ2-5, with D tentatively TRBD1 (6 bases). This CDR3 region has 18 residues. Trimming removed 4 bases from V and 5 bases from J, with 26 bases in between. From germline, CDR1 is MNHNS and CDR2 SASEGT. CDR3 nucleotide sequence: TGTGCCAGCAGTGCTGACCGGGACACCCAGAACTTTGTGGAGACCCAGTACTTC. The encoded protein is CASSADRDTQNFVETQYF.

The CDR3 sequence: CASSPDTFGELNQPQHF. The CDR3 nucleotides read TGTGCCAGCTCACCCGATACCTTTGGAGAACTCAATCAGCCCCAGCATTTT. The J gene is TRBJ1-5, the V gene TRBV18; D unclear. Germline lookup yields CDR1 KGHSH and CDR2 LQKENI. Between the trimmed V and J ends, which lost 3 bases and 3 bases, there was a span of 18 bases. The CDR3 contains 17 residues.

This chain joins TRBV25-1 and TRBJ2-1; D unclear. Germline V CDR1 and CDR2: MGHDK, SYGVNS. V was cut by 0 bases and J by 9 bases, with 3 bases left in between. The CDR3 runs 11 residues. The CDR3 spells CASSEYREQFF. The CDR3 DNA is TGTGCCAGCAGTGAATATCGTGAGCAGTTCTTC.

The chain carries TRBV14 and TRBJ1-2, with D hard to call. Trimming cost V 4 bases and J 1 base, with 10 bases left between them. The germline CDR1 and CDR2 sequences are SGHDN and FVKESK. This CDR3 contains 14 residues. CDR3 DNA sequence: TGTGCCAGCAGCCCATTCGCGGGTAACTATGGCTACACCTTC. This sequence encodes CASSPFAGNYGYTF. Filled out from reference TRBV14 and TRBJ1-2, the complete variable domain reads EAGVTQFPSHSVIEKGQTVTLRCDPISGHDNLYWYRRVMGKEIKFLLHFVKESKQDESGMPNNRFLAERTGGTYSTLKVQPAELEDSGVYFCASSPFAGNYGYTFGSGTRLTVV.

CDR3 sequence (DNA): TGCGCCAGCAGCTTTCAGTTCTATGGCTACACCTTC. Protein: CASSFQFYGYTF. The chain uses TRBV5-1 and TRBJ1-2; no reliable D call. Looked up from germline, CDR1 is SGHRS and CDR2 is YFSETQ. V lost 2 bases, J lost 4 bases, and 6 bases lay in between. CDR3 length: 12 residues.